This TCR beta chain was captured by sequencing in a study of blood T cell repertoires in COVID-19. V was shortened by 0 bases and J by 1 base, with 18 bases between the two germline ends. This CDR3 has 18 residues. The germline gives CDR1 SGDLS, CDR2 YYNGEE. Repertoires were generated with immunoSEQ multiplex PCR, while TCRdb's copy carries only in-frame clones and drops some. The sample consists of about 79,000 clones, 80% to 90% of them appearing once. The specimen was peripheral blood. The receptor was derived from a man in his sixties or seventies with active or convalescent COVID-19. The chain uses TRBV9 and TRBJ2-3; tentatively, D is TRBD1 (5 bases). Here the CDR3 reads CASSVGSGWGRGTDTQYF. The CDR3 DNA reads TGTGCCAGCAGCGTAGGTTCTGGGTGGGGCAGAGGCACAGATACGCAGTATTTT.